Shown below are 24 T cell receptor beta chains from a single sample sequenced in a study of cytomegalovirus exposure and HLA in healthy donors listed by TCRdb under 2017. Library preparation was by the immunoSEQ multiplex PCR assay. For the multiplex PCR, a mixture combining 60 forward primers for TCR Vbeta segments and 13 reverse primers for TCR Jbeta segments was used. Drawn from immuneACCESS, this table holds only the in-frame rearrangements with V and J called that TCRdb kept. Clones are partly lost; checked studies trace under half to an unresolved V gene and leave the rest unexplained. The sample yields about 83,000 clones; 81% were counted once. Jointly, the top ten make up about 1.9% of the sample. Sequenced sample: PBMCs. These receptors came from a woman aged 25 to 39 in good health and CMV-seronegative.

The chain combines TRBV28 with TRBJ2-7, with a weak D call TRBD2 (5 bases). The germline CDR1 and CDR2 sequences are MDHEN and SYDVKM. Trimming took off 2 bases at V and 7 bases at J, with 9 bases between the two ends. This CDR3 is 12 amino acids long. The CDR3 is CASSLNLAEQYF. CDR3 DNA: TGTGCCAGCAGTTTAAACCTAGCTGAGCAGTACTTC.

The J gene is TRBJ2-3, the V gene TRBV19, with a tentative D call TRBD2 (6 bases). Trimming shortened V by 4 bases and J by 2 bases, and 10 bases separated the two germline ends. Germline V CDR1 and CDR2: LNHDA, SQIVND (reference sequence). The length of the CDR3 is 14 residues. The DNA for the CDR3 is TGTGCCAGTAGTACCTGGACTAACACAGATACGCAGTATTTT. Protein: CASSTWTNTDTQYF.

The table lists this clone with a few counts. The CDR3 protein is CASSQEISGIGTDTQYF. In DNA, the CDR3 is TGTGCCAGCAGCCAAGAAATTAGCGGGATAGGGACAGATACGCAGTATTTT. V is TRBV4-2 and J is TRBJ2-3; 8 positions match TRBD2. The CDR3 covers 17 residues. Germline CDR1 reads LGHNA; CDR2 reads YNFKEQ. After removal of 0 bases from V and 3 bases from J, the junction contained 8 bases not matched to a gene.

This clone occurred a few times. The genes are TRBV28 and TRBJ2-3; the match to TRBD2 covers 13 bases. CDR1 MDHEN and CDR2 SYDVKM come from the germline V gene. The CDR3 is 16 residues long. V dropped 5 bases and J dropped 5; count of bases not matched to a gene: 7. The CDR3, as DNA: TGTGCCAGCAGTCTCGCCGGACTAGCGGGAGTAGATACGCAGTATTTT. Protein sequence: CASSLAGLAGVDTQYF.

The chain links TRBV6-5 to TRBJ2-7, with 7 bases fitting TRBD2. CDR3 length: 15 amino acids. After removal of 8 bases from V and 1 base from J, the junction contained 11 bases not matched to a gene. CDR1 is MNHEY and CDR2 is SVGAGI in the germline V gene. The CDR3 reads CASGPGTMGSYEQYF. DNA of the CDR3: TGTGCCAGCGGGCCAGGGACTATGGGGTCCTACGAGCAGTACTTC.

The genes are TRBV6-1 and TRBJ1-5; 9 bases are shared with TRBD1. Per the germline V gene, CDR1 is MNHNS and CDR2 is SASEGT. Trimming removed 3 bases from V and 2 bases from J; junction bases left unmatched: 2. This CDR3 spans 15 amino acids. The CDR3 protein is CASSDRTGGNQPQHF. DNA of the CDR3: TGTGCCAGCAGTGATAGGACAGGGGGCAATCAGCCCCAGCATTTT.

The chain combines TRBV5-7 with TRBJ2-7, with D hard to call. TRBV5-7 is assigned to the ORF class and has an uncertain function. V was clipped by 1 base and J by 3 bases, with 5 bases between them. This CDR3 comprises 12 residues. The CDR3 spells CASSLYLYEQYF. CDR3 in DNA: TGTGCCAGCAGCTTGTATCTCTACGAGCAGTACTTC.

The chain combines TRBV28 with TRBJ1-2; no clear D gene. V was trimmed by 6 bases and J by 2 bases, leaving 4 bases between them. Looked up from germline, CDR1 is MDHEN and CDR2 is SYDVKM. The CDR3 covers 11 residues. The CDR3 bases are TGTGCCAGCAGCCGGAACTATGGCTACACCTTC. Translating it yields CASSRNYGYTF.

This chain connects TRBV2 to TRBJ2-1; the match to TRBD2 covers 10 bases. The CDR3 is made up of 15 amino acids. Germline V CDR1 and CDR2: SNHLY, FYNNEI. Trimming at V came to 9 bases and at J to 7 bases, leaving 12 bases not matched to a gene. The CDR3 DNA sequence: TGTGCCAGAACCCGGCCAGCGGGAGGGCCAAATGAGCAGTTCTTC. Protein sequence: CARTRPAGGPNEQFF.

This chain connects TRBV29-1 to TRBJ2-5; TRBD1 aligns across 7 bases. The CDR3 sequence is 12 residues long. Germline CDR1 SQVTM, CDR2 ANQGSEA. Trimming took 5 bases from V and 5 from J; bases not matched to a gene: 5. DNA of the CDR3: TGCAGCGTTACAGGGGTGGGGGAGACCCAGTACTTC. It specifies CSVTGVGETQYF.

This chain uses TRBV18 with TRBJ1-5; D remains ambiguous. V lost 3 bases, J lost 0 bases, and 3 bases lay in between. CDR1 and CDR2 from the germline V gene are KGHSH and LQKENI. The CDR3 is 13 residues long. DNA for the CDR3: TGTGCCAGCTCACCCGGTAGCAATCAGCCCCAGCATTTT. It translates to CASSPGSNQPQHF.

This clone was counted once. The chain has TRBV27 and TRBJ1-4; 9 bases match TRBD1. Trimming removed 5 bases from V and 5 bases from J; junction bases left unmatched: 6. This CDR3 spans 15 amino acids. CDR1 is MNHEY and CDR2 is SMNVEV in the germline V gene (reference sequence). CDR3 amino acids: CASSKQGTGNEKLFF. DNA of the CDR3: TGTGCCAGCAGTAAACAAGGGACAGGGAATGAAAAACTGTTTTTT. The entire variable domain, with the rest obtained from reference TRBV27 and TRBJ1-4, is as follows: EAQVTQNPRYLITVTGKKLTVTCSQNMNHEYMSWYRQDPGLGLRQIYYSMNVEVTDKGDVPEGYKVSRKEKRNFPLILESPSPNQTSLYFCASSKQGTGNEKLFFGSGTQLSVL.

V usage is TRBV30 and J usage is TRBJ2-1, with 13 positions matching TRBD2. CDR1 GTSNPN and CDR2 SVGIG come from the germline V gene (reference sequence). This CDR3 is 14 amino acids long. Unmatched junction bases numbered 6, after V lost 5 bases and J lost 8 bases. CDR3 nucleotides: TGTGCCTGGTCACGCACTAGCGGGAGGGATGAGCAGTTCTTC. The encoded protein is CAWSRTSGRDEQFF.

This chain links TRBV6-5 with TRBJ2-5; possibly TRBD2 for D (5 bases). The DNA end is more similar to TRBJ2-7, so the J call may be wrong. The germline V gene has CDR1 MNHEY and CDR2 SVGAGI. The CDR3 spans 13 residues. The CDR3 sequence: CASSYFGEYEQYF. The DNA for the CDR3 is TGTGCCAGCAGTTACTTCGGGGAATACGAGCAGTACTTC.

CDR3 sequence: CASSPGLAGTGEQYF. As DNA, the CDR3 is TGTGCCAGCAGCCCTGGACTAGCGGGAACGGGGGAGCAGTACTTC. V is TRBV7-3 and J is TRBJ2-7; 12 positions match TRBD2. Germline CDR1 and CDR2: SGHTA and FQGTGA. V trimming: 5 bases; J trimming: 7 bases; junction bases outside the gene matches: 9. The CDR3 covers 15 residues.

The V and J genes are TRBV27 and TRBJ2-7; D remains unclear. The V end lost 0 bases, the J end lost 0 bases, and 6 bases lay between the germline ends. The CDR3 consists of 14 residues. Germline V gene data show CDR1 as MNHEY and CDR2 as SMNVEV (reference sequence). In DNA form, the CDR3 reads TGTGCCAGCAGTTTATCAGTAGTCTCCTACGAGCAGTACTTC. Translated: CASSLSVVSYEQYF.

The CDR3 sequence is CASSVGTTGDTF. CDR3 nucleotides: TGTGCCAGCAGCGTCGGGACAACGGGCGACACCTTC. This chain links TRBV7-9 with TRBJ1-2; perhaps TRBD1 as D (6 bases). Trimming cost V 5 bases and J 12 bases, with 16 bases left between them. This CDR3 contains 12 residues. Germline CDR1 and CDR2: SEHNR and FQNEAQ (reference sequence).

The V and J genes are TRBV28 and TRBJ2-7; 10 bases agree with TRBD2. This CDR3 is built from 18 residues. Germline CDR1 and CDR2: MDHEN and SYDVKM. Trimming removed 5 bases from V and 0 bases from J; junction bases left unmatched: 13. CDR3 protein: CASSPRLAGDPSSYEQYF. As DNA, the CDR3 is TGTGCCAGCAGTCCGAGGCTAGCGGGAGACCCGTCCTCCTACGAGCAGTACTTC.

This chain joins TRBV5-1 and TRBJ2-1, with TRBD1 matching over 7 bases. V lost 2 bases, J lost 2 bases, and 4 bases stayed unmatched. The CDR3 is made up of 15 amino acids. Germline CDR1 and CDR2: SGHRS and YFSETQ. CDR3 nucleotides: TGCGCCAGCAGCTTACGACAGGGACCCTACAATGAGCAGTTCTTC. Its protein product is CASSLRQGPYNEQFF.

The rearrangement links TRBV7-6 to TRBJ2-1, with 9 bases that match TRBD2. The CDR3 is made up of 16 amino acids. The junction had 12 bases not matched to a gene; V was cut back by 2 bases and J by 10 bases. Germline V CDR1 and CDR2: SGHVS, FNYEAQ. The CDR3 protein is CASSLPSGTGNGEQFF. CDR3 DNA: TGTGCCAGCAGCTTACCTAGCGGGACGGGGAATGGGGAGCAGTTCTTC.

This chain joins TRBV6-1 and TRBJ1-3, with D unclear. The CDR3 totals 15 residues. Germline V CDR1 and CDR2: MNHNS, SASEGT. With 1 base removed from V and 4 bases from J, the gap between germline ends came to 11 bases. DNA of the CDR3: TGTGCCAGCAGTGAAGGACACTCGTGGGGAAACACCATATATTTT. This sequence encodes CASSEGHSWGNTIYF.

This clone was observed a handful of times. The gene calls are TRBV14 and TRBJ2-1; D call uncertain. Germline CDR1 is SGHDN and CDR2 is FVKESK. CDR3 size: 12 residues. V gave up 1 base and J gave up 7 bases, with 5 bases separating them. This chain's CDR3 is CASSQVRNEQFF. CDR3 DNA: TGTGCCAGCAGCCAAGTCCGTAATGAGCAGTTCTTC.

The chain joins TRBV5-4 to TRBJ2-5; 11 nucleotides agree with TRBD1. The CDR3 consists of 15 residues. CDR1 is SGHNT and CDR2 is YYREEE in the germline V gene (reference sequence). V lost 3 bases to trimming and J lost 3 bases; unmatched junction nucleotides: 4. The CDR3 protein is CASSSGTGGKETQYF. The CDR3, as DNA: TGTGCCAGCAGCTCAGGGACAGGGGGAAAAGAGACCCAGTACTTC. The whole variable domain, remainder taken from reference TRBV5-4 and TRBJ2-5, is ETGVTQSPTHLIKTRGQQVTLRCSSQSGHNTVSWYQQALGQGPQFIFQYYREEENGRGNFPPRFSGLQFPNYSSELNVNALELDDSALYLCASSSGTGGKETQYFGPGTRLLVL.

The gene calls are TRBV25-1 and TRBJ2-1; 9 bases map to TRBD1. V lost 0 bases and J lost 10; bases outside the gene matches: 10. Germline CDR1 MGHDK, CDR2 SYGVNS. The length of the CDR3 is 16 residues. The DNA for the CDR3 is TGTGCCAGCAGTGAATATCAGGGACAGGGCCCCCGGGAGCAGTTCTTC. Its translation is CASSEYQGQGPREQFF.